The rows below give T cell receptor beta chains drawn from one sample of a study of shared clonotypes between healthy human individuals. Libraries were prepared by immunoSEQ multiplex PCR; TCRdb keeps only in-frame clonotypes and omits some of them. The table has fewer than 2.5 million clones, approximately 94% seen once. Sequencing was done on a sample of naive CD4+ T cells from PBMCs. The receptors were sampled from a man between 18 and 35 years old in good health. Some clones in this sample may be carry-over from other donors' samples. Both conserved end residues are part of each CDR3. The D gene is left open where the match is weak. The size field is filled for only some rows; it gives once, few, many or a size class.

D: TRBD2; J: TRBJ2-7; V: TRBV7-2; size: NA; CDR3: CASSLGTSGSQQYF; DNA: TGTGCCAGCAGCTTGGGGACTAGCGGATCACAGCAGTACTTC
D: NA; J: TRBJ2-7; V: TRBV5-1; size: NA; CDR3: CASSLGATSSYEQYF; DNA: TGCGCCAGCAGCTTAGGGGCCACCAGCTCCTACGAGCAGTACTTC
D: NA; J: TRBJ2-3; V: TRBV9; size: NA; CDR3: CASPRRDTQYF; DNA: TGTGCCAGCCCCCGGAGAGATACGCAGTATTTT
D: TRBD1; J: TRBJ2-3; V: TRBV29-1; size: NA; CDR3: CSVARGQGASDTQYF; DNA: TGCAGCGTCGCCAGGGGACAGGGGGCCTCAGATACGCAGTATTTT
D: NA; J: TRBJ2-3; V: TRBV20-1; size: NA; CDR3: CSASRLDTQYF; DNA: TGCAGTGCTAGTAGGCTAGATACGCAGTATTTT
D: NA; J: TRBJ2-5; V: TRBV5-1; size: few; CDR3: CASSLVQETQYF; DNA: TGCGCCAGCAGCTTGGTCCAAGAGACCCAGTACTTC
D: TRBD2; J: TRBJ2-5; V: TRBV6-1; size: NA; CDR3: CASSETSFQGTQYF; DNA: TGTGCCAGCAGTGAGACTAGCTTCCAGGGGACCCAGTACTTC
D: NA; J: TRBJ2-5; V: TRBV5-1; size: NA; CDR3: CASSLVPGAQETQYF; DNA: TGCGCCAGCAGCTTGGTCCCCGGAGCCCAAGAGACCCAGTACTTC
D: TRBD1; J: TRBJ1-2; V: TRBV7-2; size: NA; CDR3: CASSLDPGGLYGYTF; DNA: TGTGCCAGCAGCTTAGATCCAGGGGGCCTCTATGGCTACACCTTC
D: NA; J: TRBJ1-2; V: TRBV7-2; size: NA; CDR3: CASRPQGLNYGYTF; DNA: TGTGCCAGCAGGCCTCAGGGGTTGAACTATGGCTACACCTTC
D: NA; J: TRBJ2-4; V: TRBV18; size: NA; CDR3: CASSLRYGQQDLAKNIQYF; DNA: TGTGCCAGCTCACTTAGGTATGGGCAACAGGATCTAGCCAAAAACATTCAGTACTTC
D: NA; J: TRBJ2-7; V: TRBV2; size: NA; CDR3: CATTQASNEYEQYF; DNA: TGTGCCACCACCCAGGCTAGCAATGAGTACGAGCAGTACTTC
D: TRBD2; J: TRBJ2-5; V: TRBV9; size: once; CDR3: CASSPPFGAGGGETQYF; DNA: TGTGCCAGCAGCCCCCCCTTCGGGGCGGGAGGCGGAGAGACCCAGTACTTC
D: NA; J: TRBJ1-5; V: TRBV5-1; size: NA; CDR3: CASSLGAGSNQPQHF; DNA: TGCGCCAGCAGCTTGGGGGCCGGGAGCAATCAGCCCCAGCATTTT
D: TRBD2; J: TRBJ2-1; V: TRBV9; size: NA; CDR3: CASSPGLAGAFYNEQFF; DNA: TGTGCCAGCAGCCCGGGACTAGCGGGAGCCTTTTACAATGAGCAGTTCTTC
D: TRBD2; J: TRBJ2-7; V: TRBV5-4; size: NA; CDR3: CASGLAGGPNYEQYF; DNA: TGTGCCAGTGGACTAGCGGGAGGGCCAAACTACGAGCAGTACTTC
D: NA; J: TRBJ2-3; V: TRBV2; size: NA; CDR3: CASTWTVTQYF; DNA: TGTGCCAGCACCTGGACAGTTACGCAGTATTTT
D: NA; J: TRBJ1-3; V: TRBV5-1; size: NA; CDR3: CASSQTASGNTIYF; DNA: TGCGCCAGCAGCCAGACTGCTTCTGGAAACACCATATATTTT
D: NA; J: TRBJ2-3; V: TRBV6-5; size: NA; CDR3: CASSAGTPSEDTQYF; DNA: TGTGCCAGCAGTGCTGGGACACCCTCTGAAGATACGCAGTATTTT
D: NA; J: TRBJ2-3; V: TRBV4-1; size: once; CDR3: CASSLGQPSTDTQYF; DNA: TGCGCCAGCAGTCTCGGACAACCTAGCACAGATACGCAGTATTTT
D: TRBD1; J: TRBJ1-1; V: TRBV5-6; size: NA; CDR3: CASSSRGAANTEAFF; DNA: TGTGCCAGCAGCTCCAGGGGGGCCGCGAACACTGAAGCTTTCTTT
D: NA; J: TRBJ2-7; V: TRBV10-3; size: NA; CDR3: CAIIKDEQYF; DNA: TGTGCCATCATTAAGGACGAGCAGTACTTC
D: NA; J: TRBJ2-2; V: TRBV5-4; size: NA; CDR3: CASSLDPNTGELFF; DNA: TGTGCCAGCAGCTTGGACCCGAACACCGGGGAGCTGTTTTTT
D: NA; J: TRBJ2-7; V: TRBV2; size: few; CDR3: CASSTLTYEQYF; DNA: TGTGCCAGCAGTACGCTTACCTACGAGCAGTACTTC
D: NA; J: TRBJ2-6; V: TRBV28; size: NA; CDR3: CASSKPRTRSGANVLTF; DNA: TGTGCCAGCAGTAAACCCCGGACGCGCTCTGGGGCCAACGTCCTGACTTTC
D: NA; J: TRBJ1-1; V: TRBV4-1; size: few; CDR3: CASSQPGPLDTEAFF; DNA: TGCGCCAGCAGCCAACCGGGGCCCTTGGACACTGAAGCTTTCTTT
D: TRBD1; J: TRBJ1-4; V: TRBV5-1; size: NA; CDR3: CASSQGQGYRNEKLFF; DNA: TGCGCCAGCAGCCAAGGACAGGGGTACAGAAATGAAAAACTGTTTTTT
D: NA; J: TRBJ2-1; V: TRBV11-2; size: NA; CDR3: CASSRDPSKQFF; DNA: TGTGCCAGCAGCCGAGACCCGTCCAAGCAGTTCTTC
D: NA; J: TRBJ1-5; V: TRBV2; size: NA; CDR3: CASGGQAANQPQHF; DNA: TGTGCCAGCGGGGGACAAGCAGCCAATCAGCCCCAGCATTTT
D: TRBD2; J: TRBJ2-3; V: TRBV11-2; size: NA; CDR3: CASSPGGTSGGTDTQYF; DNA: TGTGCCAGCAGCCCCGGGGGGACTAGCGGGGGCACAGATACGCAGTATTTT
D: TRBD2; J: TRBJ2-3; V: TRBV7-2; size: NA; CDR3: CASTTGLAGFGADTQYF; DNA: TGTGCCAGCACCACGGGACTAGCGGGCTTTGGAGCAGATACGCAGTATTTT
D: NA; J: TRBJ2-7; V: TRBV5-1; size: NA; CDR3: CASSRNIDSYEQYF; DNA: TGCGCCAGCAGCCGAAACATCGACAGTTACGAGCAGTACTTC
D: NA; J: TRBJ2-7; V: TRBV4-1; size: NA; CDR3: CASSRGTVSYEQYF; DNA: TGCGCCAGCAGCCGAGGGACGGTATCCTACGAGCAGTACTTC
D: NA; J: TRBJ1-2; V: TRBV7-2; size: NA; CDR3: CASSFFIYDGYTF; DNA: TGTGCCAGCAGCTTCTTCATCTACGATGGCTACACCTTC
D: TRBD2; J: TRBJ2-2; V: TRBV5-1; size: NA; CDR3: CASSLGNSGTVGELFF; DNA: TGCGCCAGCAGCTTGGGAAATAGCGGGACGGTCGGGGAGCTGTTTTTT
D: TRBD1; J: TRBJ1-4; V: TRBV5-1; size: NA; CDR3: CASSSDRAAEKLFF; DNA: TGCGCCAGCAGCTCGGACAGGGCTGCTGAAAAACTGTTTTTT
D: NA; J: TRBJ1-1; V: TRBV6-6; size: NA; CDR3: CASNPRGEAEAFF; DNA: TGTGCCAGCAACCCTCGAGGGGAGGCTGAAGCTTTCTTT